Listed below are T cell receptor beta chains from one sample, sequenced in a study of shared T cell receptors in the human thymus. Sequencing used immunoSEQ multiplex PCR; TCRdb keeps in-frame clones, though not all of them. The top ten clones hold roughly 0.01% of a sample with approximately 760,000 clones, roughly 85% of them seen once. These data also formed part of another study, on human thymus T cells.

Sequenced material: thymocytes. The receptors come from a girl under three years old with a congenital heart defect. The CDR3 runs from the conserved cysteine through the conserved F or W. The order of the fields is D gene, clone size, V gene, J gene, CDR3 protein, CDR3 DNA. D genes are given only for firm matches. Only some rows state a clone size, as once, few, many or a class for expanded clones.

TRBD2	-	TRBV4-1	TRBJ2-3	CASSLGTTPARYTQYF	TGCGCCAGCAGCCTTGGGACTACCCCAGCACGATATACGCAGTATTTT
TRBD2	few	TRBV11-2	TRBJ2-3	CASSQKGTSGGAGTDTQYF	TGTGCCAGCAGCCAAAAAGGGACTAGCGGGGGGGCGGGCACAGATACGCAGTATTTT
TRBD2	-	TRBV7-9	TRBJ2-7	CASSWGLAPTYEQYF	TGTGCCAGCAGCTGGGGACTAGCGCCTACCTACGAGCAGTACTTC
-	-	TRBV6-5	TRBJ1-4	CASSPGWEKLFF	TGTGCCAGCAGCCCAGGGTGGGAAAAACTGTTTTTT
-	few	TRBV4-2	TRBJ2-7	CASSHEYIPAYEQYF	TGTGCCAGCAGCCATGAGTATATCCCCGCCTACGAGCAGTACTTC
-	-	TRBV11-2	TRBJ1-2	CASSSSTRGYGYTF	TGTGCCAGCAGCTCCTCCACCAGGGGCTATGGCTACACCTTC
-	-	TRBV5-6	TRBJ1-5	CASSPNRDEGQPQHF	TGTGCCAGCAGCCCCAACAGGGACGAGGGTCAGCCCCAGCATTTT
-	-	TRBV11-3	TRBJ2-2	CASSPSIWGANTGELFF	TGTGCCAGCAGCCCCTCCATTTGGGGAGCGAACACCGGGGAGCTGTTTTTT
-	few	TRBV4-3	TRBJ2-7	CASSQRSLRAGTPYEQYF	TGCGCCAGCAGCCAAAGGTCCTTACGAGCCGGGACTCCCTACGAGCAGTACTTC
-	-	TRBV7-6	TRBJ2-3	CASSIRTKKATDTQYF	TGTGCCAGCAGCATAAGGACTAAAAAGGCCACAGATACGCAGTATTTT
TRBD1	-	TRBV5-1	TRBJ2-1	CASRPGGNSVRNEQFF	TGCGCCAGCAGGCCAGGGGGCAACTCGGTTCGGAATGAGCAGTTCTTC
-	few	TRBV28	TRBJ1-1	CASSFFGRYAEAFF	TGTGCCAGCAGTTTTTTTGGGCGCTATGCTGAAGCTTTCTTT
-	few	TRBV4-1	TRBJ2-7	CASSQVGEDYEQYF	TGCGCCAGCAGCCAAGTAGGGGAGGACTACGAGCAGTACTTC
TRBD1	-	TRBV6-1	TRBJ1-5	CASLFGQVSNRPQHF	TGTGCCAGCCTTTTCGGACAGGTTAGCAATCGGCCCCAGCATTTT
-	-	TRBV28	TRBJ2-2	CASSFSILTGANTGELFF	TGTGCCAGCAGTTTCAGCATTTTGACAGGAGCGAACACCGGGGAGCTGTTTTTT
TRBD1	-	TRBV6-1	TRBJ2-6	CASSDTGQGASGANVLTF	TGTGCCAGCAGTGATACGGGACAGGGGGCCTCTGGGGCCAACGTCCTGACTTTC